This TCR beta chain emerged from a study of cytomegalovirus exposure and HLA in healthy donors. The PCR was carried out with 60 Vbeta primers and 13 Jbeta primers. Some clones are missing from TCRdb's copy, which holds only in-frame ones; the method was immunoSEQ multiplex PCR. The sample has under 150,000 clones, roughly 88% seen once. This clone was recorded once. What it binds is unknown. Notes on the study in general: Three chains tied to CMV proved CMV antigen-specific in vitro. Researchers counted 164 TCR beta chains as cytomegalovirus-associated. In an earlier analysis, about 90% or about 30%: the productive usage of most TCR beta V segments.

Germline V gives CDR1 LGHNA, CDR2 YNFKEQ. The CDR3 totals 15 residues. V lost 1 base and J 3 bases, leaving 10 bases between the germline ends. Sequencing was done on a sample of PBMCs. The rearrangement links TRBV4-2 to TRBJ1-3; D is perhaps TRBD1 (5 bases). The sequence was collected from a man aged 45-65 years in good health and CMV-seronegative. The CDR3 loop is CASSQAVGDGNTIYF. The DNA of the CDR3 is TGTGCCAGCAGCCAAGCGGTAGGGGATGGAAACACCATATATTTT.